This T cell receptor beta chain was recorded in a study of identical twins. With no exceptions, donors were healthy Caucasians. Each cDNA held unique molecular identifiers, and template switching gave it a universal primer site. TCRdb re-analysed the 5' RACE reads in MiXCR, keeping a single row per CDR3 protein. The data contain about 690,000 distinct CDR3 sequences, 21% of them singletons. This sample also belongs to another study, concerning T cells expressing NK-cell markers. From that second work: Roughly six donors showed dominant NKG2C+ clonotypes comprising about 1.0-7.5% of their CD8+ T cells.

What was sequenced was PBMCs. The TCR was taken from a woman aged 18-30 years in good health.

For the CDR3, the DNA is TGTGCCAGCACCCCCGGGGCAGGGCGAAGCGGCTACACCTTC. Translation: CASTPGAGRSGYTF. This sequence joins TRBV6-1 and TRBJ1-2; possibly TRBD1 for D (5 bases). The CDR3 loop spans 14 amino acids. Germline values: CDR1 MNHNS, CDR2 SASEGT. V was cut by 7 bases and J by 8 bases, with 20 bases left in between.